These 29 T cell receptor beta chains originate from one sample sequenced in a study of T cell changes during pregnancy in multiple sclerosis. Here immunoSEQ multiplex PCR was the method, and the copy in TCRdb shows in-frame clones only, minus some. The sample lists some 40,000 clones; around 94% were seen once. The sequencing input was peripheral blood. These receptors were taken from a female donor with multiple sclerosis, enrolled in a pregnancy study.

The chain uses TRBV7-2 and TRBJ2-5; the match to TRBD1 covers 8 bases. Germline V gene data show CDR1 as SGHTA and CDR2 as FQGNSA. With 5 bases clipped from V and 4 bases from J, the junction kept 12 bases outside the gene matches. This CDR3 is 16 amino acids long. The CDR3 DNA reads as TGTGCCAGCAGCACCAGACAGGGGTCCCGCATAGAGACCCAGTACTTC. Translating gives CASSTRQGSRIETQYF. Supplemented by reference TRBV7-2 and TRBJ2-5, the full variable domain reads GAGVSQSPSNKVTEKGKDVELRCDPISGHTALYWYRQSLGQGLEFLIYFQGNSAPDKSGLPSDRFSAERTGGSVSTLTIQRTQQEDSAVYLCASSTRQGSRIETQYFGPGTRLLVL.

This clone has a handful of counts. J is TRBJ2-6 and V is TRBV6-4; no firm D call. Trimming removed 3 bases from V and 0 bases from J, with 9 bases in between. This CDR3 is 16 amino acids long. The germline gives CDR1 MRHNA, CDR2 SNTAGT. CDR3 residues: CASSEAVFSGANVLTF. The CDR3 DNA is TGTGCCAGCAGTGAAGCAGTTTTCTCTGGGGCCAACGTCCTGACTTTC.

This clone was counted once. The CDR3 DNA reads TGTGCCAGCATCTTACGCGGGGTCACCTATGGCTACACCTTC. Amino acid sequence: CASILRGVTYGYTF. The V and J genes are TRBV28 and TRBJ1-2; D not resolved. Looked up from germline, CDR1 is MDHEN and CDR2 is SYDVKM. Trimming stripped 7 bases from V and 4 bases from J, with 16 bases between. The CDR3 totals 14 residues.

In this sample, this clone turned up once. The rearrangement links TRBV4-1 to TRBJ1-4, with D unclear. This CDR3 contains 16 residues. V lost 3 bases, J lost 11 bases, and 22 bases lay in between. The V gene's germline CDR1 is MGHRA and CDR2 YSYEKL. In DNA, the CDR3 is TGCGCCAGCAGCCAGATCCTCCACAAGTCCTCCGACAAACTGTTTTTT. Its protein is CASSQILHKSSDKLFF.

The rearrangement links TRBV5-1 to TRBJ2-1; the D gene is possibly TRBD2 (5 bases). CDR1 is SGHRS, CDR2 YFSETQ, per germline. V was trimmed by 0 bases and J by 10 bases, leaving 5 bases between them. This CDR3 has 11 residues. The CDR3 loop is CASSLAGEQFF. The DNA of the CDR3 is TGCGCCAGCAGCTTGGCGGGAGAGCAGTTCTTC.

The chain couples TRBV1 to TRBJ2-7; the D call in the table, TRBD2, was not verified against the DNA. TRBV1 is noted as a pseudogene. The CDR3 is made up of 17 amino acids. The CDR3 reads CTSSQVRLAIEGYEQYF. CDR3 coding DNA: TGCACCAGCAGCCAAGTCAGACTCGCTATCGAGGGCTACGAGCAGTACTTC.

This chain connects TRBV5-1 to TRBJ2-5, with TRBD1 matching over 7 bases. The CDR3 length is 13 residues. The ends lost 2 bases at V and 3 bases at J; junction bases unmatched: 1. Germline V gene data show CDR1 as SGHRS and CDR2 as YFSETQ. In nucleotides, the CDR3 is TGCGCCAGCAGCTTACAGGGGAAAGAGACCCAGTACTTC. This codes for CASSLQGKETQYF.

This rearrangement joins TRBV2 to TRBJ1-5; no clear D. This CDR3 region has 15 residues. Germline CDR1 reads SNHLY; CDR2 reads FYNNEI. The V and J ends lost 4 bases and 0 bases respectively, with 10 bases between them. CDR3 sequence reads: CASSGTLNSNQPQHF. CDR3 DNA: TGTGCCAGCAGTGGAACACTCAATAGCAATCAGCCCCAGCATTTT.

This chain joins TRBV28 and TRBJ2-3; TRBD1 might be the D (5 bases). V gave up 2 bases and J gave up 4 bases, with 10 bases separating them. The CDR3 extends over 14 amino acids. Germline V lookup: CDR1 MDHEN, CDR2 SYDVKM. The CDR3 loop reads CASSLQGWADTQYF. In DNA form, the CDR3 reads TGTGCCAGCAGTTTACAGGGTTGGGCAGATACGCAGTATTTT.

DNA of the CDR3: TGTGCCAGCAGTGATTCAGGGCTGGGAAACATTCAGTACTTC. It codes for CASSDSGLGNIQYF. V usage is TRBV25-1 and J usage is TRBJ2-4; a possible D gene is TRBD1 (5 bases). This CDR3 is built from 14 residues. Germline loops: CDR1 MGHDK, CDR2 SYGVNS. Trimming took off 3 bases at V and 6 bases at J, with 12 bases between the two ends.

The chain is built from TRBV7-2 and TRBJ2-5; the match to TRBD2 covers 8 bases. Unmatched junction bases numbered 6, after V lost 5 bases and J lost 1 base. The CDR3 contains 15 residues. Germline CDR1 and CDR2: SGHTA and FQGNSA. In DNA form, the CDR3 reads TGTGCCAGCAGCCGTGGGACTAGTCCCCAAGAGACCCAGTACTTC. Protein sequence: CASSRGTSPQETQYF.

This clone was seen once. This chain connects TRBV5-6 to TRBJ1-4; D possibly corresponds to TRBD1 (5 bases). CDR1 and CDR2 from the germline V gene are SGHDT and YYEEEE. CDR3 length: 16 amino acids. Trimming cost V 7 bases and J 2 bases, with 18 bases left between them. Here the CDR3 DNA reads TGTGCCAGCGTTCCGTTTCAGGGTTGGACTAATGAAAAACTGTTTTTT. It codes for CASVPFQGWTNEKLFF. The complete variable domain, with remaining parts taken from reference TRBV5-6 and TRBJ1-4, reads DAGVTQSPTHLIKTRGQQVTLRCSPKSGHDTVSWYQQALGQGPQFIFQYYEEEERQRGNFPDRFSGHQFPNYSSELNVNALLLGDSALYLCASVPFQGWTNEKLFFGSGTQLSVL.

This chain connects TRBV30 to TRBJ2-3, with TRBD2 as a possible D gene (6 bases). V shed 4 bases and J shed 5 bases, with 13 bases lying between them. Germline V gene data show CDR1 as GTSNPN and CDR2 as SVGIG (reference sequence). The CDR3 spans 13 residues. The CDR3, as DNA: TGTGCCTGGACCCCGGGAGCGGGAGATACGCAGTATTTT. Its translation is CAWTPGAGDTQYF.

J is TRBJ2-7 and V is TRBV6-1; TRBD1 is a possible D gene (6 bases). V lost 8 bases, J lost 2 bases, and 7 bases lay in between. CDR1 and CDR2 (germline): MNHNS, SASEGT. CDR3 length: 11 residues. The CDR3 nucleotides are TGTGCCAGCGGGGACACCTACGAGCAGTACTTC. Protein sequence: CASGDTYEQYF.

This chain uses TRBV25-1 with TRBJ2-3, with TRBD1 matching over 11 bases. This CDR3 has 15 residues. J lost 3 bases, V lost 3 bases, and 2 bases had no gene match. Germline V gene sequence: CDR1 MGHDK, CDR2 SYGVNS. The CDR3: CASSEDRGLTDTQYF. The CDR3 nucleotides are TGTGCCAGCAGTGAGGACAGGGGGCTTACAGATACGCAGTATTTT.

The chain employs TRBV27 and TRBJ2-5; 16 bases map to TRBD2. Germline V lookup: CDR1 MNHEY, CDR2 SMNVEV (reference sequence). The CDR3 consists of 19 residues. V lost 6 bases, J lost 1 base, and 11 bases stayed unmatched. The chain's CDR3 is CASRAGLAGGPQTQETQYF. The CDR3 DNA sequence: TGTGCCAGCAGGGCGGGACTAGCGGGAGGGCCACAAACCCAAGAGACCCAGTACTTC.

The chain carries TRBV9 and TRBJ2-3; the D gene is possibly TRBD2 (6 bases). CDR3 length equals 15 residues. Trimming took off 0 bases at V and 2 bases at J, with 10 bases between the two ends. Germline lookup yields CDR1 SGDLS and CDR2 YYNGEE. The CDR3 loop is CASSVEWTITDTQYF. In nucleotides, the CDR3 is TGTGCCAGCAGCGTAGAGTGGACTATCACAGATACGCAGTATTTT.

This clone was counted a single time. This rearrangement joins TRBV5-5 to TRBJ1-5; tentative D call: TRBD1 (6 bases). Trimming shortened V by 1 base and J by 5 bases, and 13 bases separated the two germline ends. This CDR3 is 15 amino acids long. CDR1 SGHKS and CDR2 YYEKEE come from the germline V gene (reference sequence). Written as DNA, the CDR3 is TGTGCCAGCAGCTTGATGGGGGCCCTTGATCAGCCCCAGCATTTT. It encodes CASSLMGALDQPQHF.

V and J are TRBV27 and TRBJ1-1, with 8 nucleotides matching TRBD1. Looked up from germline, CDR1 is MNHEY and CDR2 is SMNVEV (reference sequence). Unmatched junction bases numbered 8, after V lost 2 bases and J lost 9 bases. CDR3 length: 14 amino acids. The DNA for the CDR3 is TGTGCCAGCAGTTTACAGGGGGCTCAGGGGAAAGCTTTCTTT. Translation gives CASSLQGAQGKAFF.

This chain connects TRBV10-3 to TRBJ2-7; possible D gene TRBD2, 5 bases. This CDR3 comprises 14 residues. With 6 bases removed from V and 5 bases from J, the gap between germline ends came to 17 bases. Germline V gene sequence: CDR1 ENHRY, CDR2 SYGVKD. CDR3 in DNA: TGTGCCATCAGCCAGTCGGGGTTAAGTCACGAGCAGTACTTC. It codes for CAISQSGLSHEQYF.

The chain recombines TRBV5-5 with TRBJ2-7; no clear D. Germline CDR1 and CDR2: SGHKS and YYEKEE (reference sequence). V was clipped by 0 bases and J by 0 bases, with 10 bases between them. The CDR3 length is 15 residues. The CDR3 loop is CASSLDIGPSYEQYF. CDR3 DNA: TGTGCCAGCAGCTTGGACATCGGGCCCTCCTACGAGCAGTACTTC.

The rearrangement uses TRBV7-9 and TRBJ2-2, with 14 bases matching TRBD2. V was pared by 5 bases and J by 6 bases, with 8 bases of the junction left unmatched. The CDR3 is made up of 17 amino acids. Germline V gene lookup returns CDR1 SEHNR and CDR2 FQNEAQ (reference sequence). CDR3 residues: CASSVTGTSGSPGELFF. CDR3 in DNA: TGTGCCAGCAGCGTCACCGGGACTAGCGGGAGTCCCGGGGAGCTGTTTTTT. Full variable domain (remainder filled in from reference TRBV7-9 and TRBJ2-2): DTGVSQNPRHKITKRGQNVTFRCDPISEHNRLYWYRQTLGQGPEFLTYFQNEAQLEKSRLLSDRFSAERPKGSFSTLEIQRTEQGDSAMYLCASSVTGTSGSPGELFFGEGSRLTVL.

The CDR3 protein is CSVAGLFTEEQYF. The CDR3 nucleotides are TGCAGCGTCGCTGGACTCTTTACCGAAGAGCAGTACTTC. The chain carries TRBV29-1 and TRBJ2-7; possible D gene TRBD2, 5 bases. CDR1 and CDR2 (germline): SQVTM, ANQGSEA. Trimming removed 6 bases at V and 7 bases at J, with 19 bases between. The CDR3 consists of 13 residues.

The CDR3 reads CASSPSVYNEQFF. DNA for the CDR3: TGTGCCAGCTCACCATCCGTCTACAATGAGCAGTTCTTC. The genes are TRBV18 and TRBJ2-1, with unresolved D. The germline V gene encodes CDR1 KGHSH and CDR2 LQKENI. V was pared by 2 bases and J by 3 bases, with 5 bases between. This CDR3 contains 13 residues.

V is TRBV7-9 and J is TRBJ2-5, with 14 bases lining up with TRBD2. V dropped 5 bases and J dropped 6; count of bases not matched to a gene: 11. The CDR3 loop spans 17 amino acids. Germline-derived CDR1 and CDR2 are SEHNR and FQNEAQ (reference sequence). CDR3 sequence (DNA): TGTGCCAGCAGCCAGAATCCTCGACTAGCGGGAGGGCAGACCCAGTACTTC. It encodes CASSQNPRLAGGQTQYF.

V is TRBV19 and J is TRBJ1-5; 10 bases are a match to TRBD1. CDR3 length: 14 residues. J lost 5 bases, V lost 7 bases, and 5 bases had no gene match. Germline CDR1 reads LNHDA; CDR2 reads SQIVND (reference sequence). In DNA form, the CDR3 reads TGTGCCAGTACCAAAGGGACAGGGGATCAGCCCCAGCATTTT. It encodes CASTKGTGDQPQHF.

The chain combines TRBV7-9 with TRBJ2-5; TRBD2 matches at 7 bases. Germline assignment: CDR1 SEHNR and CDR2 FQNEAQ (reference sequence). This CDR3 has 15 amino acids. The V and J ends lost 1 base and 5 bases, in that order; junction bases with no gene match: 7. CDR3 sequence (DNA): TGTGCCAGCAGCTTAGGAACTAGCGAGAGTGAGACCCAGTACTTC. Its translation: CASSLGTSESETQYF. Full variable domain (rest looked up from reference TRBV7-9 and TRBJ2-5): DTGVSQNPRHKITKRGQNVTFRCDPISEHNRLYWYRQTLGQGPEFLTYFQNEAQLEKSRLLSDRFSAERPKGSFSTLEIQRTEQGDSAMYLCASSLGTSESETQYFGPGTRLLVL.

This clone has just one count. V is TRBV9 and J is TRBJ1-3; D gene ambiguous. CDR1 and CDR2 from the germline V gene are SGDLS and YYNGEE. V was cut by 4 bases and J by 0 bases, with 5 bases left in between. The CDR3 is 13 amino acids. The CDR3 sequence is CASSPNSGNTIYF. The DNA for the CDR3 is TGTGCCAGCAGCCCCAACTCTGGAAACACCATATATTTT.

This CDR3 reads CASSTPQGADYGYTF. In DNA, the CDR3 is TGTGCCAGTAGTACACCACAGGGGGCGGACTATGGCTACACCTTC. The V and J genes are TRBV19 and TRBJ1-2; 9 positions match TRBD1. CDR3 size: 15 residues. Germline V gives CDR1 LNHDA, CDR2 SQIVND (reference sequence). Trimming took 4 bases from V and 3 from J; bases not matched to a gene: 6.